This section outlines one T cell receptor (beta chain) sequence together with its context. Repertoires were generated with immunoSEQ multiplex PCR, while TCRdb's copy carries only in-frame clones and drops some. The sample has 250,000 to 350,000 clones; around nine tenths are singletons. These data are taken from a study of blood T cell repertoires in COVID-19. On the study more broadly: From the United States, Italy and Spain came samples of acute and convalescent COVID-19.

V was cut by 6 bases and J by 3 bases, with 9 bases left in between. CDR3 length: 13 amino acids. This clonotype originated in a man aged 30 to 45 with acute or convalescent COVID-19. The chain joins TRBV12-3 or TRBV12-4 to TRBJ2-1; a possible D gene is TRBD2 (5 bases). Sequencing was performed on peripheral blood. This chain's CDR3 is CASRSGSYNEQFF. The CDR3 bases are TGTGCCAGCAGGAGCGGTAGCTACAATGAGCAGTTCTTC.